The clone carrying this TCR beta chain was seen once. The record originates from a study of cytomegalovirus exposure and HLA in healthy donors. The V and J ends lost 3 bases and 6 bases, in that order; junction bases with no gene match: 5. The CDR3 is made up of 15 amino acids. Germline assignment: CDR1 LNHDA and CDR2 SQIVND (reference sequence). A multiplex PCR was run with 60 Vbeta primers and 13 Jbeta primers. Assay: immunoSEQ multiplex PCR; the TCRdb copy retains only in-frame clones and omits some. The sample yields 120,000 to 150,000 clones, 80% to 85% seen once. Sequenced material: PBMCs. The chain links TRBV19 to TRBJ2-1; 10 bases fit TRBD2. This receptor was taken from a boy younger than 10 in good health and CMV-seronegative. The CDR3 spells CASSILAGASNEQFF. The CDR3 DNA follows: TGTGCCAGTAGTATCCTAGCGGGGGCCTCCAATGAGCAGTTCTTC.